One and the same sample provided the 5 T cell receptor beta chains below, sequenced in a study of cytomegalovirus exposure and HLA in healthy donors (dated by TCRdb to the late 2010s). Receptor amplification or capture employed the immunoSEQ multiplex PCR assay. For the multiplex PCR, a mixture combining 60 forward primers for TCR Vbeta segments and 13 reverse primers for TCR Jbeta segments was used. In TCRdb, the immuneACCESS table is reduced to in-frame sequences with V and J assigned. These tables do not hold every clone; where another copy was compared, an unresolved V gene accounts for under half, and the others remain unexplained. In this sample the table shows about 140,000 clones, roughly 80% of which occur a single time. Clones ranked in the top ten supply roughly 0.87% of the sample. Sequencing input: PBMCs. The receptors originated from a man aged 18-30 years in good health and CMV-seronegative.

This clone was counted only a few times. CDR3 DNA sequence: TGCGCCAGCGCAGGGCAGAACTATGGCTACACCTTC. It translates to CASAGQNYGYTF. The rearrangement joins TRBV4-1 to TRBJ1-2; weak D call: TRBD1 (5 bases). The germline V and J ends were trimmed by 8 bases and 2 bases, with 9 bases remaining between them. CDR1 MGHRA and CDR2 YSYEKL come from the germline V gene. This CDR3 region has 12 residues.

This sequence joins TRBV7-2 and TRBJ1-6; TRBD1 agrees at 10 bases. This CDR3 contains 15 residues. Germline CDR1 reads SGHTA; CDR2 reads FQGNSA. The trim removed 2 bases at V and 9 bases at J, leaving 4 bases unmatched. The CDR3: CASSLWGQGSSPLHF. In DNA, the CDR3 is TGTGCCAGCAGCTTATGGGGACAGGGGAGTTCACCCCTCCACTTT.

V usage is TRBV12-5 and J usage is TRBJ1-2; D is undetermined. V gave up 7 bases and J gave up 6 bases, with 18 bases separating them. Germline V gene lookup returns CDR1 LGHNT and CDR2 FRNRAP. This CDR3 contains 14 residues. CDR3 nucleotide sequence: TGTGCTAGTGTTGGTCGGGTCATATGGAATGGCTACACCTTC. This gives the protein CASVGRVIWNGYTF.

The chain carries TRBV9 and TRBJ1-1; TRBD1 agrees at 8 bases. The junction had 9 bases not matched to a gene; V was cut back by 2 bases and J by 6 bases. The V gene's germline CDR1 is SGDLS and CDR2 YYNGEE. The CDR3 runs 15 residues. Here the CDR3 reads CASSVSTGGTAEAFF. The DNA for the CDR3 is TGTGCCAGCAGCGTGAGTACAGGGGGTACGGCTGAAGCTTTCTTT.

The rearrangement joins TRBV6-5 to TRBJ1-2, with D unresolved. CDR3 length: 13 residues. With 0 bases removed from V and 8 bases from J, the gap between germline ends came to 10 bases. Germline loops: CDR1 MNHEY, CDR2 SVGAGI. The CDR3 spells CASSYSFRGGYTF. Written as DNA, the CDR3 is TGTGCCAGCAGTTACTCGTTTCGCGGGGGCTACACCTTC.